These T cell receptor beta chains were read from a single sample in a study of blood T cell repertoires in COVID-19. The assay was immunoSEQ multiplex PCR, and TCRdb's table has in-frame clones only and misses some. The sample yields 50,000 to 70,000 clones, 60% to 85% seen once. The source material was peripheral blood. Every receptor here comes from a human donor in a cohort sampled during active COVID-19. Each CDR3 is given with its conserved first and last residue. Each record gives: D gene, V gene, J gene, clone size, CDR3 DNA, CDR3 protein. The D gene is left open where the match is weak. A clone size is listed for some rows: how often the clone was seen (once, few, many), or a class if it is expanded.

d_gene: -; v_gene: TRBV5-1; j_gene: TRBJ1-4; abundance: -; CDR3nt: TGCGCCAGCAGCTTGTCAGGGGTCGCAACTAATGAAAAACTGTTTTTT; CDR3aa: CASSLSGVATNEKLFF
d_gene: -; v_gene: TRBV5-1; j_gene: TRBJ1-1; abundance: -; CDR3nt: TGCGCCAGCAGCCTCGGCGGGGGGCGGGCTGAAGCTTTCTTT; CDR3aa: CASSLGGGRAEAFF
d_gene: -; v_gene: TRBV6-2/TRBV6-3; j_gene: TRBJ2-7; abundance: -; CDR3nt: TGTGCCAGCAGTTACCAGACTAGTAGCGACGAGCAGTACTTC; CDR3aa: CASSYQTSSDEQYF
d_gene: TRBD1; v_gene: TRBV2; j_gene: TRBJ1-4; abundance: once; CDR3nt: TGTGCCAGCAGCCGAGACAGGGGGTCATTTGAAAAACTGTTTTTT; CDR3aa: CASSRDRGSFEKLFF
d_gene: TRBD2; v_gene: TRBV27; j_gene: TRBJ2-4; abundance: once; CDR3nt: TGTGCCAGCAGTGACCCCCGGGGGGGGGCGGCGAGAAACATTCAGTACTTC; CDR3aa: CASSDPRGGAARNIQYF
d_gene: -; v_gene: TRBV15; j_gene: TRBJ1-5; abundance: -; CDR3nt: TGTGCCACCAGCAGTCTGGGTCCAGGCCGGATAAATCAGCCCCAGCATTTT; CDR3aa: CATSSLGPGRINQPQHF
d_gene: TRBD1; v_gene: TRBV7-9; j_gene: TRBJ1-3; abundance: -; CDR3nt: TGTGCCAGCAGCTTGGGACAGGGAGGAAACACCATATATTTT; CDR3aa: CASSLGQGGNTIYF
d_gene: TRBD1; v_gene: TRBV6-2/TRBV6-3; j_gene: TRBJ2-1; abundance: -; CDR3nt: TGTGCCAGCAGTTACCAGGGGGATGAGCAGTTCTTC; CDR3aa: CASSYQGDEQFF
d_gene: -; v_gene: TRBV7-2; j_gene: TRBJ1-5; abundance: once; CDR3nt: TGTGCCAGCAGTTTCGACAGCAGCAATCAGCCCCAGCATTTT; CDR3aa: CASSFDSSNQPQHF
d_gene: TRBD2; v_gene: TRBV7-9; j_gene: TRBJ2-5; abundance: -; CDR3nt: TGTGCCAGCAGCCTCGGACTAGCGCGCCAAGAGACCCAGTACTTC; CDR3aa: CASSLGLARQETQYF
d_gene: -; v_gene: TRBV6-2/TRBV6-3; j_gene: TRBJ2-4; abundance: -; CDR3nt: TGTGCCAGCAGTTTGGAGGGTTGGGACATTCAGTACTTC; CDR3aa: CASSLEGWDIQYF
d_gene: -; v_gene: TRBV2; j_gene: TRBJ2-7; abundance: -; CDR3nt: TGTGCCAGCAGCGGTCTCGGAGGGACAGTCGTCTACGAGCAGTACTTC; CDR3aa: CASSGLGGTVVYEQYF
d_gene: -; v_gene: TRBV6-5; j_gene: TRBJ2-7; abundance: -; CDR3nt: TGTGCCAGCAGTTACTCGCTTTCTAGTAGCTCCTACGAGCAGTACTTC; CDR3aa: CASSYSLSSSSYEQYF
d_gene: -; v_gene: TRBV6-5; j_gene: TRBJ1-1; abundance: -; CDR3nt: TGTGCCAGCAGTTATTCGGAGGATGGAACTGAAGCTTTCTTT; CDR3aa: CASSYSEDGTEAFF
d_gene: TRBD1; v_gene: TRBV10-2; j_gene: TRBJ1-2; abundance: -; CDR3nt: TGCGCCAGCAGTGAGACGGACAGGGTATACTATGGCTACACCTTC; CDR3aa: CASSETDRVYYGYTF
d_gene: -; v_gene: TRBV5-5; j_gene: TRBJ1-4; abundance: -; CDR3nt: TGTGCCAGCAGCTTGGGTACAGGGTCTGTAACTAATGAAAAACTGTTTTTT; CDR3aa: CASSLGTGSVTNEKLFF
d_gene: -; v_gene: TRBV18; j_gene: TRBJ2-7; abundance: -; CDR3nt: TGTGCCAGCTCACCTGAGACTAGACCTACCTACGAGCAGTACTTC; CDR3aa: CASSPETRPTYEQYF
d_gene: -; v_gene: TRBV28; j_gene: TRBJ1-3; abundance: -; CDR3nt: TGTGCCAGCACCCCTCGGAGGGGAGGAAACACCATATATTTT; CDR3aa: CASTPRRGGNTIYF
d_gene: TRBD2; v_gene: TRBV18; j_gene: TRBJ2-7; abundance: -; CDR3nt: TGTGCCAGCTTTGGACTAGCGGGAGAAGGGTCAGCCTACGAGCAGTACTTC; CDR3aa: CASFGLAGEGSAYEQYF
d_gene: TRBD1; v_gene: TRBV7-2; j_gene: TRBJ1-6; abundance: -; CDR3nt: TGTGCCAGCAGCTTGTCGGGACAGTATAATTCACCCCTCCACTTT; CDR3aa: CASSLSGQYNSPLHF
d_gene: -; v_gene: TRBV27; j_gene: TRBJ2-7; abundance: once; CDR3nt: TGTGCCAGCAGTTTTTTGGAGGGAGCCCACGAGCAGTACTTC; CDR3aa: CASSFLEGAHEQYF
d_gene: -; v_gene: TRBV6-4; j_gene: TRBJ1-2; abundance: -; CDR3nt: TGTGCCAGCAGTGAAACAGCTTTAGCTAACTATGGCTACACCTTC; CDR3aa: CASSETALANYGYTF
d_gene: -; v_gene: TRBV18; j_gene: TRBJ2-7; abundance: -; CDR3nt: TGTGCCAGCTCACTCAGCTCCTACGAGCAGTACTTC; CDR3aa: CASSLSSYEQYF
d_gene: TRBD2; v_gene: TRBV6-5; j_gene: TRBJ2-7; abundance: -; CDR3nt: TGTGCCAGCAGGCTCAGGGCGGGGGGATACTACGAGCAGTACTTC; CDR3aa: CASRLRAGGYYEQYF
d_gene: TRBD1; v_gene: TRBV4-1; j_gene: TRBJ1-4; abundance: -; CDR3nt: TGCGCCAGCAAAAGGACAGGGGATGAAAAACTGTTTTTT; CDR3aa: CASKRTGDEKLFF
d_gene: TRBD1; v_gene: TRBV5-1; j_gene: TRBJ1-4; abundance: -; CDR3nt: TGCGCCAGCAGCCTAATAGGACAGGGTAATGAAAAACTGTTTTTT; CDR3aa: CASSLIGQGNEKLFF
d_gene: TRBD1; v_gene: TRBV27; j_gene: TRBJ1-5; abundance: -; CDR3nt: TGTGCCAGCAGGCAACAGGGGGCGGGCAATCAGCCCCAGCATTTT; CDR3aa: CASRQQGAGNQPQHF
d_gene: -; v_gene: TRBV3-1/TRBV3-2; j_gene: TRBJ1-5; abundance: -; CDR3nt: TGTGCCAGCCTCCCCGGGGGTAAGGCGATCGGTCAGCCCCAGCATTTT; CDR3aa: CASLPGGKAIGQPQHF
d_gene: -; v_gene: TRBV30; j_gene: TRBJ1-1; abundance: -; CDR3nt: TGTGCCTGGAGTGTATTCGGGAACACTGAAGCTTTCTTT; CDR3aa: CAWSVFGNTEAFF
d_gene: TRBD1; v_gene: TRBV27; j_gene: TRBJ2-7; abundance: -; CDR3nt: TGTGCCAGCAGCCCCCGGGACAGGCTCTACGAGCAGTACTTC; CDR3aa: CASSPRDRLYEQYF
d_gene: -; v_gene: TRBV6-2/TRBV6-3; j_gene: TRBJ2-3; abundance: -; CDR3nt: TGTGCCAGCAGTTGGGGACTTCCTGGAGCAGATACGCAGTATTTT; CDR3aa: CASSWGLPGADTQYF
d_gene: TRBD1; v_gene: TRBV6-1; j_gene: TRBJ2-7; abundance: -; CDR3nt: TGTGCCAGCAGTGAAGCCGACCTAACAGGGGGATTTTCCTACGAGCAGTACTTC; CDR3aa: CASSEADLTGGFSYEQYF
d_gene: -; v_gene: TRBV29-1; j_gene: TRBJ2-3; abundance: -; CDR3nt: TGCAGCGTTGACCGGACTAGCACAGATACGCAGTATTTT; CDR3aa: CSVDRTSTDTQYF
d_gene: TRBD2; v_gene: TRBV9; j_gene: TRBJ2-7; abundance: -; CDR3nt: TGTGCCAGCAGCCCCTTTGGGACTAGCGGCTCCTACGAGCAGTACTTC; CDR3aa: CASSPFGTSGSYEQYF
d_gene: -; v_gene: TRBV6-2/TRBV6-3; j_gene: TRBJ1-1; abundance: -; CDR3nt: TGTGCCAGCAGTTACTCGCAGGGAAACACTGAAGCTTTCTTT; CDR3aa: CASSYSQGNTEAFF
d_gene: TRBD2; v_gene: TRBV27; j_gene: TRBJ2-3; abundance: few; CDR3nt: TGTGCCAGCAGCCAAACGGGGCCTACTAGCGGCGATACGCAGTATTTT; CDR3aa: CASSQTGPTSGDTQYF
d_gene: -; v_gene: TRBV11-2; j_gene: TRBJ1-1; abundance: -; CDR3nt: TGTGCCAGCAACAGTTATCCTGACAGATGGTACACTGAAGCTTTCTTT; CDR3aa: CASNSYPDRWYTEAFF
d_gene: -; v_gene: TRBV4-2; j_gene: TRBJ1-2; abundance: -; CDR3nt: TGTGCCAGCAGCCAAGCTAAACAGGCCAGCTATGGCTACACCTTC; CDR3aa: CASSQAKQASYGYTF
d_gene: -; v_gene: TRBV5-4; j_gene: TRBJ1-2; abundance: -; CDR3nt: TGTGCCAGCAGCTCCACTCTACAGGGCGTATATGGCTACACCTTC; CDR3aa: CASSSTLQGVYGYTF
d_gene: -; v_gene: TRBV7-2; j_gene: TRBJ2-5; abundance: -; CDR3nt: TGTGCCAGCAGCATACTTGCGGTGGGCCAAGAGACCCAGTACTTC; CDR3aa: CASSILAVGQETQYF
d_gene: -; v_gene: TRBV2; j_gene: TRBJ1-2; abundance: -; CDR3nt: TGTGCCAGCCCTACAGGGCGCGACTATGGCTACACCTTC; CDR3aa: CASPTGRDYGYTF
d_gene: TRBD1; v_gene: TRBV5-1; j_gene: TRBJ2-7; abundance: once; CDR3nt: TGCGCCAGCAGCGAGGGACAGGGGATGGTGGGCGAGCAGTACTTC; CDR3aa: CASSEGQGMVGEQYF
d_gene: TRBD1; v_gene: TRBV7-8; j_gene: TRBJ1-5; abundance: -; CDR3nt: TGTGCCAGCAGCCCAAGGGACAGGGGTGGCTATCAGCCCCAGCATTTT; CDR3aa: CASSPRDRGGYQPQHF
d_gene: -; v_gene: TRBV19; j_gene: TRBJ2-7; abundance: -; CDR3nt: TGTGCCAGTAGTATAGGACGGGGGAGCCACGAGCAGTACTTC; CDR3aa: CASSIGRGSHEQYF
d_gene: TRBD1; v_gene: TRBV5-5; j_gene: TRBJ1-1; abundance: -; CDR3nt: TGTGCCAGCAGCTCGACAGGGACGAACACTGAAGCTTTCTTT; CDR3aa: CASSSTGTNTEAFF
d_gene: TRBD1; v_gene: TRBV15; j_gene: TRBJ1-3; abundance: -; CDR3nt: TGTGCCACCAGCAGAACAGGGGTCTCTGGAAACACCATATATTTT; CDR3aa: CATSRTGVSGNTIYF
d_gene: -; v_gene: TRBV4-3; j_gene: TRBJ2-7; abundance: -; CDR3nt: TGCGCCAGCAGCCAAGCGACAGGTACCTCCGAGCAGTACTTC; CDR3aa: CASSQATGTSEQYF
d_gene: -; v_gene: TRBV5-1; j_gene: TRBJ2-2; abundance: -; CDR3nt: TGCGCCAGCAGCTTGAGGCAGGCCGACCCCAGCACCGGGGAGCTGTTTTTT; CDR3aa: CASSLRQADPSTGELFF
d_gene: -; v_gene: TRBV19; j_gene: TRBJ1-2; abundance: few; CDR3nt: TGTGCCAGTCGTCGGGCAGGGATCATCAATGGCTACACCTTC; CDR3aa: CASRRAGIINGYTF
d_gene: -; v_gene: TRBV3-1/TRBV3-2; j_gene: TRBJ1-1; abundance: few; CDR3nt: TGTGCCAGCAGCCAAGCGGGGGGATTGACGGAACGAGAAGCTTTCTTT; CDR3aa: CASSQAGGLTEREAFF
d_gene: TRBD1; v_gene: TRBV19; j_gene: TRBJ1-5; abundance: -; CDR3nt: TGTGCCAGTAGGGAGTCCAGGGGGAATAATCAGCCCCAGCATTTT; CDR3aa: CASRESRGNNQPQHF
d_gene: TRBD1; v_gene: TRBV7-6; j_gene: TRBJ2-2; abundance: -; CDR3nt: TGTGCCAGCAGAGGGGGGACAGGCGACAACACCGGGGAGCTGTTTTTT; CDR3aa: CASRGGTGDNTGELFF
d_gene: TRBD1; v_gene: TRBV20-1; j_gene: TRBJ1-1; abundance: -; CDR3nt: TGCAGTGCTAGTGGGGACAGGGGCTTGAACACTGAAGCTTTCTTT; CDR3aa: CSASGDRGLNTEAFF
d_gene: -; v_gene: TRBV19; j_gene: TRBJ1-2; abundance: -; CDR3nt: TGTGCCAGTAGTATATCTTCGGTTGGAGGCTTCGGAGGCTACACCTTC; CDR3aa: CASSISSVGGFGGYTF
d_gene: TRBD2; v_gene: TRBV5-1; j_gene: TRBJ2-3; abundance: -; CDR3nt: TGCGCCAGCAGCTTGTCACTAGCGGGGAGCACAGATACGCAGTATTTT; CDR3aa: CASSLSLAGSTDTQYF
d_gene: -; v_gene: TRBV5-5; j_gene: TRBJ2-7; abundance: -; CDR3nt: TGTGCCAGCAGCTTGGCCCCCAGGAATTCCTACGAGCAGTACTTC; CDR3aa: CASSLAPRNSYEQYF
d_gene: -; v_gene: TRBV11-2; j_gene: TRBJ2-7; abundance: few; CDR3nt: TGTGCCAGCAGCTTAGATTATGCAGCGCACGAGCAGTACTTC; CDR3aa: CASSLDYAAHEQYF
d_gene: -; v_gene: TRBV7-9; j_gene: TRBJ1-6; abundance: -; CDR3nt: TGTGCCTACAACGGTGGGGAGGACAATTCACCCCTCCACTTT; CDR3aa: CAYNGGEDNSPLHF
d_gene: -; v_gene: TRBV7-8; j_gene: TRBJ2-7; abundance: -; CDR3nt: TGTGCCAGCACCTCCGGGACACCCGGCTACGAGCAGTACTTC; CDR3aa: CASTSGTPGYEQYF
d_gene: TRBD2; v_gene: TRBV15; j_gene: TRBJ2-7; abundance: once; CDR3nt: TGTGCCACCAGCGGGCTAGCGGGGCCCTACGAGCAGTACTTC; CDR3aa: CATSGLAGPYEQYF